Listed below are T cell receptor beta chains from one sample, sequenced in a study of cytomegalovirus exposure and HLA in healthy donors. Here immunoSEQ multiplex PCR was the method, and the copy in TCRdb shows in-frame clones only, minus some. Among 150,000 or so clones, more than 60% were seen once, and the ten largest hold about 3.5%. Sequencing input: PBMCs. The source is a man between 40 and 49 years old in good health and CMV-seronegative. CDR3s leave out the opening cysteine and the closing phenylalanine or tryptophan.

V gene	CDR3 protein
TRBV18	ASSPVGTGIYSGANVLT
TRBV5-1	ASSLGATGTGNTIY
TRBV5-1	ASSLRRDKGTRAGATDTQY
TRBV12-5	ASGFHRGGTDTQY
TRBV12-5	ASGLYNQGGETQY
TRBV9	ASSSTGEKLF
TRBV2	ASIGSPGQDSPLH
TRBV6-1	ASSDQQGLGEQF
TRBV2	ASSDKLANTEAF
TRBV2	ASSERGPFNQPQH
TRBV28	ASSLGTGTNQPQH
TRBV4-2	ASSQGQGGTEAF
TRBV28	ASSLGLAGGPNEQF